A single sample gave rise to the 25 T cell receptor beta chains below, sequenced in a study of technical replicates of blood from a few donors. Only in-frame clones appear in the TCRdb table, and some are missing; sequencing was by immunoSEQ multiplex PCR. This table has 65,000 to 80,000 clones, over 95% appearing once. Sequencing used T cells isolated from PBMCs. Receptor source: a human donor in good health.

The CDR3 loop reads CASSVGPGGDGYGYTF. The DNA for the CDR3 is TGTGCCAGCAGCGTAGGCCCAGGGGGCGATGGCTATGGCTACACCTTC. This chain uses TRBV9 with TRBJ1-2; 8 nucleotides match TRBD1. Germline V CDR1 and CDR2: SGDLS, YYNGEE. The CDR3 contains 16 residues. The ends lost 0 bases at V and 4 bases at J; junction bases unmatched: 8.

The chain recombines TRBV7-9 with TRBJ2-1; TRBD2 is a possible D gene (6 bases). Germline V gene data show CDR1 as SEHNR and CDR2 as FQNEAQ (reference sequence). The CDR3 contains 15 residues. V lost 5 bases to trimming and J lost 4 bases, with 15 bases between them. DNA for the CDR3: TGTGCCAGCAGCCTTAATTACGGGACTTACAATGAGCAGTTCTTC. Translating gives CASSLNYGTYNEQFF.

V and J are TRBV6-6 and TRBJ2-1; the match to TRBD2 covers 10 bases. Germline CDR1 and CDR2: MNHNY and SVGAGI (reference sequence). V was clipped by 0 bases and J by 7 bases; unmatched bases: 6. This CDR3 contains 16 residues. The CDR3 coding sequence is TGTGCCAGCAGTTACTCGAGCGGGAGGGCCCATAATGAGCAGTTCTTC. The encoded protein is CASSYSSGRAHNEQFF.

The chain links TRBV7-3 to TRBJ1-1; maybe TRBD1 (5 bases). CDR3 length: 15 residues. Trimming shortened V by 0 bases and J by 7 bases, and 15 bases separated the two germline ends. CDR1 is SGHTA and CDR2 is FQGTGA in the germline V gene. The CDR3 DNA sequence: TGTGCCAGCAGCTTAACCGTCGCCAGGGATAATGAAGCTTTCTTT. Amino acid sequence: CASSLTVARDNEAFF.

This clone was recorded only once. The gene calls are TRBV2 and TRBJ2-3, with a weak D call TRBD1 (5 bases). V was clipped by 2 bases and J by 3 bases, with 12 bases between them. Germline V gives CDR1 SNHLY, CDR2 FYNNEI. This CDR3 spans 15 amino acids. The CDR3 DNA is TGTGCCAGCAGTGAATCAGGGATTCGGACAGATACGCAGTATTTT. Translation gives CASSESGIRTDTQYF.

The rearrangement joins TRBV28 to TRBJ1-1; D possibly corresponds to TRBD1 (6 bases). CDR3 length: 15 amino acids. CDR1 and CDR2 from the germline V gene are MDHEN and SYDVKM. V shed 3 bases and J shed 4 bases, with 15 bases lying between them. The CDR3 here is CASSFQGITSTEAFF. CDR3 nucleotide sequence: TGTGCCAGCAGTTTTCAGGGGATAACGTCCACTGAAGCTTTCTTT.

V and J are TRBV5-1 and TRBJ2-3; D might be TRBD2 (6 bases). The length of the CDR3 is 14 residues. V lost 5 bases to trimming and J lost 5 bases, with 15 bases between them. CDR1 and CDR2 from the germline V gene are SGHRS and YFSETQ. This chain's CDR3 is CASSIGGSGDTQYF. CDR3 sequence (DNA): TGCGCCAGCAGTATAGGAGGGAGCGGAGATACGCAGTATTTT.

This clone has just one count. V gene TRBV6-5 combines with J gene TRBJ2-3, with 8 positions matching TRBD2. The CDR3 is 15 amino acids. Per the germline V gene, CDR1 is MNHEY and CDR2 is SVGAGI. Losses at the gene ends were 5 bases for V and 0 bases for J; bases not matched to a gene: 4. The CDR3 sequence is CASSLASGSTDTQYF. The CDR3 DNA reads TGTGCCAGCAGTCTTGCTAGCGGGAGCACAGATACGCAGTATTTT.

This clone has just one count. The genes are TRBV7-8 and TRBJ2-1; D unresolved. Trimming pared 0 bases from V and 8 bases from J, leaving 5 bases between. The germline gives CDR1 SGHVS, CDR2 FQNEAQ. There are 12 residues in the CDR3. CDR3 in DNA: TGTGCCAGCAGCTTAGCGCGAGATGAGCAGTTCTTC. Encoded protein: CASSLARDEQFF.

The CDR3 bases are TGCAGCCTTCCCTGGCCCAATCAGCCCCAGCATTTT. Translating it yields CSLPWPNQPQHF. The rearrangement uses TRBV29-1 and TRBJ1-5; D gene unclear. V lost 8 bases, J lost 3 bases, and 11 bases lay in between. Germline CDR1 SQVTM, CDR2 ANQGSEA. CDR3 length: 12 amino acids. Based on the CDR3 plus reference TRBV29-1 and TRBJ1-5, the full variable domain is SAVISQKPSRDICQRGTSLTIQCQVDSQVTMMFWYRQQPGQSLTLIATANQGSEATYESGFVIDKFPISRPNLTFSTLTVSNMSPEDSSIYLCSLPWPNQPQHFGDGTRLSIL.

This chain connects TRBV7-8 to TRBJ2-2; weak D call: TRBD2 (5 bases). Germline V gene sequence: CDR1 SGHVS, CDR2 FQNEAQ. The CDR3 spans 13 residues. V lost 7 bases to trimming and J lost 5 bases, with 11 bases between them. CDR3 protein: CASNSLGTGELFF. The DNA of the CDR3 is TGTGCCAGCAATTCACTAGGGACCGGGGAGCTGTTTTTT.

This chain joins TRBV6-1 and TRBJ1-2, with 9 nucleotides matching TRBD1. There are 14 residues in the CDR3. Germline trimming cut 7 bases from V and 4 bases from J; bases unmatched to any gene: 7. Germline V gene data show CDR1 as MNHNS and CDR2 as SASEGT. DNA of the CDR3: TGTGCCAGCAACGACCGGGACAGGGCCTATGGCTACACCTTC. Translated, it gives CASNDRDRAYGYTF.

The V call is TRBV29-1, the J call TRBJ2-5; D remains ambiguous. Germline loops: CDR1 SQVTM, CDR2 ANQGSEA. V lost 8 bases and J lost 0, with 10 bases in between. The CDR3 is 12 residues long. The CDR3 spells CSLQANQETQYF. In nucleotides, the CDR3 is TGCAGCCTTCAGGCAAACCAAGAGACCCAGTACTTC.

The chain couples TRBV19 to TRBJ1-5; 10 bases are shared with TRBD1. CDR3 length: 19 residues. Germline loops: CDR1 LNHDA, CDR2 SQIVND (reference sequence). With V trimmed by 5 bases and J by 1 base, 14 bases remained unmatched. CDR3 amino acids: CASSFRQGAFVDSNQPQHF. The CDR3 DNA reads TGTGCCAGTAGTTTTCGACAGGGGGCCTTCGTAGACAGCAATCAGCCCCAGCATTTT.

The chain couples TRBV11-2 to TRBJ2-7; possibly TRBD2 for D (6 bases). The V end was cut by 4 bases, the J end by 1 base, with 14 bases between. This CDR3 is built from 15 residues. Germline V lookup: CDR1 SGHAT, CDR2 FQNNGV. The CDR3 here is CASSSLPEGSYEQYF. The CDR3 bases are TGTGCCAGCAGCTCACTACCGGAGGGGTCCTACGAGCAGTACTTC.

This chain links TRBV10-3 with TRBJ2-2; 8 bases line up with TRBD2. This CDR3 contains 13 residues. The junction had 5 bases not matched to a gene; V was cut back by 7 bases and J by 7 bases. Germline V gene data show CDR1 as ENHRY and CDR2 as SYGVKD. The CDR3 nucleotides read TGTGCCATCAAGAGCGGGAGCAACGGGGAGCTGTTTTTT. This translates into CAIKSGSNGELFF.

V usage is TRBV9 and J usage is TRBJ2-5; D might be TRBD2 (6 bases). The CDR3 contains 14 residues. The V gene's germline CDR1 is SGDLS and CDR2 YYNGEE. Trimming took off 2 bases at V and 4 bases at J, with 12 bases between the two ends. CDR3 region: CASSVSAGLETQYF. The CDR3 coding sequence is TGTGCCAGCAGCGTTTCCGCGGGGCTAGAGACCCAGTACTTC.

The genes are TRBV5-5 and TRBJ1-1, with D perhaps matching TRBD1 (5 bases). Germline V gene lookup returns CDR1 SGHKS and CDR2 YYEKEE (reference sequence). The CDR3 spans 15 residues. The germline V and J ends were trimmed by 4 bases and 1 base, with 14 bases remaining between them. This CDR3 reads CASSITITGNTEAFF. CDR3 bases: TGTGCCAGCAGCATCACAATTACAGGGAACACTGAAGCTTTCTTT.

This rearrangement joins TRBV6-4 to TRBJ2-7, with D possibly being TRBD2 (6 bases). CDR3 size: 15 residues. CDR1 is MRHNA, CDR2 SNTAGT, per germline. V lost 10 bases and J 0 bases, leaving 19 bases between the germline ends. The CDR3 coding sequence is TGTGCCATCTTTAGAAGGGAGGCCAGCTCCTACGAGCAGTACTTC. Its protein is CAIFRREASSYEQYF.

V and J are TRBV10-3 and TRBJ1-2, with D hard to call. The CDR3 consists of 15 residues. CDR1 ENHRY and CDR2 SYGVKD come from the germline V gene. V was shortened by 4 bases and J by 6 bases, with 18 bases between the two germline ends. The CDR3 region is CAISVEEGIIDGYTF. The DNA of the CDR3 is TGTGCCATCAGTGTTGAGGAGGGAATAATTGATGGCTACACCTTC.

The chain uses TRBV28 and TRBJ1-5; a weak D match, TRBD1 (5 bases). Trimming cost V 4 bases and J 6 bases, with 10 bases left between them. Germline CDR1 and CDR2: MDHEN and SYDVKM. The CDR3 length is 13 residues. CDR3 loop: CASSWGGSQPQHF. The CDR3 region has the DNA TGTGCCAGCAGTTGGGGGGGGTCTCAGCCCCAGCATTTT.

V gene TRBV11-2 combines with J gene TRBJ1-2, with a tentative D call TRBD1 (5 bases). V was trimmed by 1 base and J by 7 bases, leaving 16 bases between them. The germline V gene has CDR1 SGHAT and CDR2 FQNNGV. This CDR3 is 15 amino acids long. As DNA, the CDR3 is TGTGCCAGCAGCTTAGTTAAGGGGCAGGGTATTGGCTACACCTTC. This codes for CASSLVKGQGIGYTF.

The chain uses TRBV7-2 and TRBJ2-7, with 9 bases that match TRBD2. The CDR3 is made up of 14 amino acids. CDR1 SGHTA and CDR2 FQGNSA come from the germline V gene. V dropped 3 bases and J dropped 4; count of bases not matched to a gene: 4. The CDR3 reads CASSFSGSSYEQYF. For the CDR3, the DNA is TGTGCCAGCAGCTTTAGCGGGAGCTCTTACGAGCAGTACTTC. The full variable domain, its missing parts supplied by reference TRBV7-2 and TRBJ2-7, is GAGVSQSPSNKVTEKGKDVELRCDPISGHTALYWYRQSLGQGLEFLIYFQGNSAPDKSGLPSDRFSAERTGGSVSTLTIQRTQQEDSAVYLCASSFSGSSYEQYFGPGTRLTVT.

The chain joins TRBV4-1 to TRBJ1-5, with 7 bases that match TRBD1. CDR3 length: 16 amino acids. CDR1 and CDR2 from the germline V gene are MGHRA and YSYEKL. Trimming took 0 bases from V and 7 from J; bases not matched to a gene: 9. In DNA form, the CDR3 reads TGCGCCAGCAGCCAAGAAGTGACAGGGATCGTCCAGCCCCAGCATTTT. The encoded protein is CASSQEVTGIVQPQHF.

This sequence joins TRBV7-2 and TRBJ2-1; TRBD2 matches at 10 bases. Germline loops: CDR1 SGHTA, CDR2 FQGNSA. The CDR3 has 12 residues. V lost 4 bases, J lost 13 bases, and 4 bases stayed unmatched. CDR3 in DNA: TGTGCCAGCAGCTCTAGCGGGAGAATACAGTTCTTC. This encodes CASSSSGRIQFF.